The clone carrying this T cell receptor (beta chain) appeared many times. Its matching antigen is unknown. The sample originates from a study of T cells in Graves' hyperthyroidism and ophthalmopathy. This CDR3 has 17 residues. Germline CDR1 and CDR2: MGHDK and SYGVNS. J was trimmed by 3 bases and V by 7 bases; bases with no gene match: 15. Lactation, pregnancy, other autoimmune disease or uncontrolled infection excluded patients. Thyroid ultrasound and orbital computed tomography, with clinical symptoms and serum thyroxine and TRAb, informed diagnoses. Overall study findings and caveats: Ophthalmopathy was separated from stable hyperthyroidism by a 13 V-J model. A median roughly 6.6 months before onset, the model predicted ophthalmopathy.

Amplification targeted TCR beta CDR3 regions from RNA transcripts. In the first-round RT-PCR of the TCR CDR3, the HTBI primer set was used. TCRdb reprocessed the multiplex PCR reads with MiXCR, giving one entry per CDR3 protein. The table lists 650,000 to 700,000 distinct CDR3 sequences, roughly a sixth of them singletons. Sequencing input: blood. J is TRBJ2-7 and V is TRBV25-1, with 10 positions matching TRBD1. The clonotype was recovered from a middle-aged man with Graves' hyperthyroidism. CDR3 DNA: TGTGCCAGCACCCTTCTACCGGGACAGGGGCTCTACTACGAGCAGTACTTC. Translated: CASTLLPGQGLYYEQYF.